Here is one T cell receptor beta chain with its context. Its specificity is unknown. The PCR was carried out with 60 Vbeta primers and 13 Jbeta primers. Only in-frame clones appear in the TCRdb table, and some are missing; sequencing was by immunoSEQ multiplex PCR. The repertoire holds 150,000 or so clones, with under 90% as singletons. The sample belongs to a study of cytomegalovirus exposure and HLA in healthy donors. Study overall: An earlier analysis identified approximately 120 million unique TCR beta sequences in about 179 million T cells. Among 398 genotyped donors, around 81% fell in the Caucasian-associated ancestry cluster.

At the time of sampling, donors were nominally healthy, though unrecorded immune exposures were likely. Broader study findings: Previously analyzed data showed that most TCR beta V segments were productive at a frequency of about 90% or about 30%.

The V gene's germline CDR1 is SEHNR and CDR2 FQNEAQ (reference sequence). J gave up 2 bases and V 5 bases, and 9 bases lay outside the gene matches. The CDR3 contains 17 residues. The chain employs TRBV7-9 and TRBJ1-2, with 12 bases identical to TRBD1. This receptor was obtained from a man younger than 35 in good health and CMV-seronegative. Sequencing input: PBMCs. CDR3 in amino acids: CASSIPGQGARNYGYTF. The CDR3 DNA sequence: TGTGCCAGCAGCATACCGGGACAGGGGGCGCGGAACTATGGCTACACCTTC.